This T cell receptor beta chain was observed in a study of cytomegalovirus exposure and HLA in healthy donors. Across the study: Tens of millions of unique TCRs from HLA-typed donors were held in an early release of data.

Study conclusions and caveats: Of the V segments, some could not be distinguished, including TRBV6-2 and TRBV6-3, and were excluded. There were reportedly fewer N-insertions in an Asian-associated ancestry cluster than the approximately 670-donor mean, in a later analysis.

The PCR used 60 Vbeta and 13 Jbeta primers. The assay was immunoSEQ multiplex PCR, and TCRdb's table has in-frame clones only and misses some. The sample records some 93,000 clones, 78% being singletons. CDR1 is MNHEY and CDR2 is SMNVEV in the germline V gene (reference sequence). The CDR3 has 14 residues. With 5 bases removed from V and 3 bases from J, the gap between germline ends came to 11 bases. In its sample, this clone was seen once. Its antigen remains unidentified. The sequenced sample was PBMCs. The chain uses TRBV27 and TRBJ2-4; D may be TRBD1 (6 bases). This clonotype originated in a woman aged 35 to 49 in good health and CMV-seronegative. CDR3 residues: CASSKTGFKNIQYF. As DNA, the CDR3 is TGTGCCAGCAGTAAAACAGGGTTCAAAAACATTCAGTACTTC.